This passage covers 5 T cell receptor beta chains from one sample sequenced in a study of blood T cells in healthy people across ages. Through a sample-barcoded 5' primer and a J-beta primer mix, a second PCR was run for roughly 7 to 12 cycles. TCRdb recomputed calls from the 5' RACE reads with MiXCR, one row per CDR3 protein. There are around 670,000 distinct CDR3 sequences in the sample; about 28% occur only once, and less than 20% lies in the top ten. Sequencing used blood. The receptors originated from a woman of 80 years or more in good health.

V is TRBV20-1 and J is TRBJ1-1; unclear D gene. In germline, CDR1 is DFQATT, CDR2 SNEGSKA (reference sequence). This CDR3 spans 16 amino acids. V was shortened by 6 bases and J by 5 bases, with 25 bases between the two germline ends. The CDR3 protein is CSAPKSRGRGNTEAFF. DNA of the CDR3: TGCAGTGCCCCGAAGAGCCGGGGTCGTGGAAATACTGAAGCTTTCTTT.

The CDR3, as DNA: TGTGCCAGCTCACCAGAGGATTGGTCGGGTCAGCCCCAGCATTTT. It specifies CASSPEDWSGQPQHF. This chain links TRBV18 with TRBJ1-5; D is unclear. Looked up from germline, CDR1 is KGHSH and CDR2 is LQKENI. This CDR3 contains 15 residues. V lost 2 bases and J lost 6, with 14 bases in between.

This clonotype was counted between two and nine times. V and J are TRBV6-1 and TRBJ2-5; 8 positions agree with TRBD2. The germline V gene encodes CDR1 MNHNS and CDR2 SASEGT. The CDR3 consists of 16 residues. With 1 base clipped from V and 2 bases from J, the junction kept 6 bases outside the gene matches. CDR3 coding DNA: TGTGCCAGCAGTGAAGGGGCTAGCGGGTTACAAGAGACCCAGTACTTC. Its translation is CASSEGASGLQETQYF.

The table lists this clonotype with many counts. The chain recombines TRBV6-1 with TRBJ2-5; a possible D gene is TRBD2 (6 bases). The CDR3 consists of 15 residues. V lost 2 bases and J lost 5, with 15 bases in between. Per the germline V gene, CDR1 is MNHNS and CDR2 is SASEGT. CDR3 region: CASSERDWDVETQYF. The CDR3, as DNA: TGTGCCAGCAGTGAACGGGACTGGGATGTTGAGACCCAGTACTTC.

The V and J genes are TRBV15 and TRBJ1-1, with D tentatively TRBD1 (6 bases). Per germline, CDR1 LNHNV and CDR2 YYDKDF (reference sequence). The CDR3 extends over 14 amino acids. V lost 6 bases and J lost 4, with 15 bases in between. In DNA, the CDR3 is TGTGCCACCAGTGGGGAGGGAGGGGGCACTGAAGCTTTCTTT. Amino acids: CATSGEGGGTEAFF.